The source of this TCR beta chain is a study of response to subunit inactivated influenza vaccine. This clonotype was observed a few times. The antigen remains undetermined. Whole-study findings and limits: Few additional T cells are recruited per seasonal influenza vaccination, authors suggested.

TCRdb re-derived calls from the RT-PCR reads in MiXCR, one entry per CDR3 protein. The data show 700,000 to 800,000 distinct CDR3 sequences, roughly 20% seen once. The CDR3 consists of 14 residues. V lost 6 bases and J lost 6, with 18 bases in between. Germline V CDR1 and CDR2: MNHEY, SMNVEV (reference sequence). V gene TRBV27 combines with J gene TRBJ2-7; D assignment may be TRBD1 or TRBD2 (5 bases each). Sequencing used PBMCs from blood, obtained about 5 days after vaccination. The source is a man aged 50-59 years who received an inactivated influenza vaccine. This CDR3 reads CASSTSRGFVEQYF. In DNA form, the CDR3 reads TGTGCCAGCAGCACCTCCCGGGGCTTCGTCGAGCAGTACTTC.